The present entry profiles one T cell receptor beta chain with its context. Its antigen is undetermined. The data belong to a study of neoadjuvant anti-PD-1 for oral cavity cancer. Across the whole study: Patients without progression got a fourth dose around day 43.

Study-wide findings and caveats: Higher pretreatment Treg/Th17 ratios tracked higher pretreatment blood clonality. With three patients per group, TCR findings need larger cohorts.

The time point is: after neoadjuvant nivolumab, at surgical resection. These newly diagnosed stage II-IVA oral cavity squamous cell carcinoma patients had no prior systemic or radiation treatment. The germline V and J ends were trimmed by 4 bases and 2 bases, with 12 bases remaining between them. This CDR3 region has 15 residues. Germline-derived CDR1 and CDR2 are SGHNT and YYREEE (reference sequence). Sequenced by immunoSEQ multiplex PCR; TCRdb stores in-frame clones only, minus some. The repertoire includes some 8,400 clones, about 67% of them detected once, and 2.5% to 4% sits in the top ten. The chain employs TRBV5-4 and TRBJ1-4; possibly TRBD1 for D (5 bases). The source was PBMCs, collected after nivolumab (anti-PD-1) treatment. The sequence came from a person between 40 and 79 years old with oral cavity squamous cell carcinoma. The CDR3 region has the DNA TGTGCCAGCAGCCCCGGTGGGGCCACTAATGAAAAACTGTTTTTT. Translating gives CASSPGGATNEKLFF.